The rows below give T cell receptor beta chains drawn from one sample of a study of cytomegalovirus exposure and HLA in healthy donors. Some clones are missing from TCRdb's copy, which holds only in-frame ones; the method was immunoSEQ multiplex PCR. Of over 150,000 clones in the sample, 70% to 75% were seen once. Input material: PBMCs. The receptors were gathered from a male donor in good health and CMV-seronegative. Each CDR3 is given with its conserved first and last residue. The D gene is left open where the match is weak. Size is stated for part of the rows, as once, few or many counts, or as a class when the clone is expanded.

clone_size,j_call,d_call,v_call,cdr3_aa,cdr3_nt
few,TRBJ1-1,-,TRBV7-3,CASSLYGGTEAFF,TGTGCCAGCAGCTTATACGGGGGCACTGAAGCTTTCTTT
-,TRBJ1-2,TRBD1,TRBV2,CASSLTGSYGYTF,TGTGCCAGCAGTTTGACAGGGAGTTATGGCTACACCTTC
-,TRBJ1-5,-,TRBV5-1,CASSLAFEQPQHF,TGCGCCAGCAGCTTGGCTTTTGAGCAGCCCCAGCATTTT
-,TRBJ1-5,-,TRBV6-1,CASHGTIAGNQPQHF,TGTGCCAGCCACGGAACGATAGCGGGCAATCAGCCCCAGCATTTT
few,TRBJ1-4,TRBD1,TRBV5-4,CASSTGQRTEKLFF,TGTGCCAGCAGCACGGGACAGCGAACAGAAAAACTGTTTTTT
once,TRBJ1-2,-,TRBV27,CASSLSKAYGYTF,TGTGCCAGCAGTTTATCGAAAGCCTATGGCTACACCTTC
-,TRBJ2-1,TRBD1,TRBV29-1,CSGGATGTGSYNEQFF,TGCAGCGGCGGAGCTACCGGGACAGGTTCCTACAATGAGCAGTTCTTC
-,TRBJ1-1,TRBD1,TRBV5-5,CASSTTRTGGSNTEAFF,TGTGCCAGCAGCACAACCAGGACAGGGGGCTCGAACACTGAAGCTTTCTTT
few,TRBJ1-3,-,TRBV6-5,CASSKHSNSGNTIYF,TGTGCCAGCAGCAAACATTCGAACTCTGGAAACACCATATATTTT
-,TRBJ2-1,TRBD1,TRBV7-9,CASSLGQGAGNEQFF,TGTGCCAGCAGCTTAGGGCAGGGGGCAGGAAATGAGCAGTTCTTC
-,TRBJ2-1,-,TRBV9,CASSVAPRESGGDEQFF,TGTGCCAGCAGCGTAGCTCCCCGAGAGAGCGGAGGGGATGAGCAGTTCTTC
-,TRBJ1-5,-,TRBV19,CASSPSAGSNQPQHF,TGTGCCAGTAGCCCCAGTGCGGGAAGCAATCAGCCCCAGCATTTT
-,TRBJ1-4,-,TRBV6-5,CASSYSGEGGEKLFF,TGTGCCAGCAGTTACTCGGGGGAGGGGGGTGAAAAACTGTTTTTT
once,TRBJ2-2,-,TRBV11-3,CASSLVLGGGELFF,TGTGCCAGCAGCTTAGTCCTAGGTGGGGGGGAGCTGTTTTTT
once,TRBJ2-7,TRBD1,TRBV5-1,CASSLRDRASYEQYF,TGCGCCAGCAGCTTAAGGGACAGGGCTTCCTACGAGCAGTACTTC
-,TRBJ1-2,-,TRBV6-5,CASSYSGVLNYGYTF,TGTGCCAGCAGTTACTCAGGGGTGTTAAACTATGGCTACACCTTC
-,TRBJ1-2,-,TRBV30,CAWRPMAGAGYGYTF,TGTGCCTGGAGACCTATGGCGGGGGCAGGCTATGGCTACACCTTC
-,TRBJ2-1,TRBD2,TRBV28,CASSIYRLAGGRVNEQFF,TGTGCCAGCAGTATTTACCGACTAGCGGGAGGCCGGGTGAATGAGCAGTTCTTC
-,TRBJ2-1,-,TRBV6-1,CASSRAYNEQFF,TGTGCCAGCAGTCGGGCCTACAATGAGCAGTTCTTC
-,TRBJ2-1,TRBD2,TRBV10-3,CAISESGGRALNEQFF,TGTGCCATCAGTGAGTCTGGCGGGAGGGCTCTCAATGAGCAGTTCTTC
few,TRBJ1-1,-,TRBV9,CASSVTGNTEAFF,TGTGCCAGCAGCGTAACAGGGAACACTGAAGCTTTCTTT
-,TRBJ1-3,-,TRBV7-9,CASTLGGPGNTIYF,TGTGCCAGCACCCTTGGAGGGCCCGGAAACACCATATATTTT
once,TRBJ2-7,-,TRBV7-2,CASSLVTYEQYF,TGTGCCAGCAGCCTCGTAACCTACGAGCAGTACTTC
-,TRBJ1-1,TRBD1,TRBV28,CASSPGTAYTEAFF,TGTGCCAGCAGCCCAGGGACAGCCTACACTGAAGCTTTCTTT
-,TRBJ2-7,-,TRBV4-2,CASSQEEYEQYF,TGTGCCAGCAGCCAAGAGGAGTACGAGCAGTACTTC
-,TRBJ2-7,-,TRBV29-1,CSVLPWQGIAYEQYF,TGCAGCGTTCTACCCTGGCAGGGCATAGCCTACGAGCAGTACTTC
-,TRBJ1-5,-,TRBV28,CASTLLNRWNQPQHF,TGTGCCAGCACCCTACTGAACCGATGGAATCAGCCCCAGCATTTT
-,TRBJ2-1,TRBD2,TRBV4-2,CASSQTITSGGDNEQFF,TGTGCCAGCAGCCAAACTATTACTAGCGGGGGAGACAATGAGCAGTTCTTC
-,TRBJ1-4,TRBD1,TRBV19,CASSRDRVNEKLFF,TGTGCCAGTAGCCGGGACAGGGTTAATGAAAAACTGTTTTTT
-,TRBJ2-4,-,TRBV19,CASSDFFRAKNIQYF,TGTGCCAGTAGCGACTTCTTTAGAGCCAAAAACATTCAGTACTTC
-,TRBJ2-7,-,TRBV7-9,CASSLGAGVQYEQYF,TGTGCCAGCAGCTTAGGAGCAGGGGTACAGTACGAGCAGTACTTC
-,TRBJ2-2,-,TRBV7-8,CASRSGGRTGELFF,TGTGCCAGCAGATCGGGGGGCCGCACCGGGGAGCTGTTTTTT
-,TRBJ1-5,-,TRBV30,CAWSGGGGEGQPQHF,TGTGCCTGGAGTGGGGGTGGGGGGGAAGGTCAGCCCCAGCATTTT
-,TRBJ2-6,-,TRBV2,CASRQNSGANVLTF,TGTGCCAGCAGACAGAATTCTGGGGCCAACGTCCTGACTTTC
few,TRBJ2-7,TRBD1,TRBV15,CATSRNRDSYEQYF,TGTGCCACCAGCAGAAATCGGGACAGCTACGAGCAGTACTTC
-,TRBJ1-1,-,TRBV6-5,CASRDFPNTEAFF,TGTGCCAGCAGAGACTTCCCGAACACTGAAGCTTTCTTT
-,TRBJ2-1,-,TRBV6-6,CASSYIRQNNEQFF,TGTGCCAGCAGTTACATTAGACAGAACAATGAGCAGTTCTTC
once,TRBJ1-1,TRBD1,TRBV6-5,CASSYNRGETEAFF,TGTGCCAGCAGTTACAACAGGGGAGAGACTGAAGCTTTCTTT
-,TRBJ2-1,-,TRBV27,CASSKTPETYNEQFF,TGTGCCAGCAGCAAGACTCCAGAGACCTACAATGAGCAGTTCTTC
-,TRBJ2-7,TRBD2,TRBV7-2,CASTSHPRSGNEQYF,TGTGCCAGCACCTCCCATCCCCGTAGCGGGAATGAGCAGTACTTC
-,TRBJ1-6,-,TRBV2,CASSDLSSYNSPLHF,TGTGCCAGCAGTGATTTGAGCTCCTATAATTCACCCCTCCACTTT
once,TRBJ1-2,-,TRBV5-1,CASSLERARGYGYTF,TGCGCCAGCAGCTTGGAGCGAGCGCGAGGCTATGGCTACACCTTC
-,TRBJ2-7,-,TRBV6-6,CASSSDSWEQYF,TGTGCCAGCAGTTCCGACAGCTGGGAGCAGTACTTC
-,TRBJ1-6,TRBD1,TRBV13,CASSLTGVASPLHF,TGTGCCAGCAGCTTGACAGGGGTAGCGTCACCCCTCCACTTT
-,TRBJ2-2,TRBD2,TRBV7-3,CASSLGGLAGGTGELFF,TGTGCCAGCAGCTTAGGGGGACTAGCGGGAGGCACCGGGGAGCTGTTTTTT
-,TRBJ1-2,-,TRBV14,CASSHATSGSFYGYTF,TGTGCCAGCAGCCATGCTACCTCCGGGTCATTCTATGGCTACACCTTC
-,TRBJ1-1,-,TRBV5-1,CASSFADNTEAFF,TGCGCCAGCAGCTTTGCAGATAACACTGAAGCTTTCTTT
-,TRBJ2-1,TRBD2,TRBV6-1,CASTRLAGTNEQFF,TGTGCCAGCACCAGACTAGCGGGAACGAATGAGCAGTTCTTC
-,TRBJ2-7,TRBD1,TRBV6-4,CASSDRTGTEQYF,TGTGCCAGCAGTGACCGGACAGGGACCGAGCAGTACTTC